A single T cell receptor beta chain is shown here with its context. These data belong to a study of T cells in tumors after PD-1 blockade. Germline-derived CDR1 and CDR2 are MNHEY and SVGAGI. CDR3 length: 14 amino acids. V lost 9 bases and J lost 2, with 14 bases in between. Measured with immunoSEQ multiplex PCR; TCRdb has only the in-frame clones, and not every one. The sample records some 15,000 clones, over 80% being singletons. The receptor was derived from a human donor with basal cell carcinoma. The sample in question was PBMCs, obtained after anti-PD-1 treatment. The chain carries TRBV6-5 and TRBJ1-5; no clear D gene. In nucleotides, the CDR3 is TGTGCCAGTTCGGGGTCTAGGGGCAATCAGCCCCAGCATTTT. Encoded protein: CASSGSRGNQPQHF.